The sequence of this T cell receptor beta chain was determined in a study of Ad26.COV2.S vaccination and SARS-CoV-2 variants. Noted treatment: over 15 received Ad26.COV2.S at low or high dose, single or two shots; about 5 received placebo; per-sample allocation not given. Vaccine and placebo recipients were sampled on day 63 after the first injection. Assay: immunoSEQ multiplex PCR; the TCRdb copy retains only in-frame clones and omits some. The table has about 350,000 clones, around 89% seen once. Of note for this clone: No antigen is known for it.

Study findings and constraints: Those who received vaccine or placebo ended up with similar non-spike TCR breadth.

The CDR3 length is 16 residues. J was trimmed by 0 bases and V by 2 bases; bases with no gene match: 3. Germline CDR1 is MNHEY and CDR2 is SMNVEV (reference sequence). The V gene is TRBV27, the J gene TRBJ2-1, with 8 bases aligning to TRBD2. The sample was peripheral blood, taken in a trial of Ad26.COV2.S vaccine versus placebo. The clonotype comes from a person aged 18-60 years who received the Ad26.COV2.S COVID-19 vaccine or a placebo. The CDR3 region is CASSLKLAGSYNEQFF. The CDR3 DNA reads as TGTGCCAGCAGTTTAAAGCTAGCGGGCTCCTACAATGAGCAGTTCTTC.